These 18 T cell receptor beta chains were sequenced from one sample in a study of a mutant IDH1 vaccine in newly diagnosed glioma. Sample time point: baseline, week 1 (first vaccination visit). Regarding treatment: pre-vaccination baseline after standard-of-care therapy. Sequencing was performed with immunoSEQ multiplex PCR; in TCRdb, only in-frame clones are kept and a portion is missing. The sample includes around 63,000 clones, about 90% of them seen just once. Here the sequenced sample was PBMCs, taken from a glioma patient treated with radiotherapy, temozolomide or both. These receptors all stem from a man in his fifties or sixties with glioma.

The chain couples TRBV11-2 to TRBJ2-7; possible D gene TRBD2, 6 bases. The CDR3 covers 13 residues. Germline V lookup: CDR1 SGHAT, CDR2 FQNNGV. The germline V and J ends were trimmed by 0 bases and 7 bases, with 10 bases remaining between them. Here the CDR3 reads CASSLDREFEQYF. CDR3 DNA: TGTGCCAGCAGCTTAGATCGGGAGTTTGAGCAGTACTTC.

As concerns this clone: A junction end diverges from the germline sequence, so it may reflect a read error. The chain combines TRBV10-1 with TRBJ2-1; TRBD2 matches 9 bases. In germline, CDR1 is WNHNN, CDR2 SYGVQD (reference sequence). The CDR3 sequence is 14 residues long. The CDR3 spells CASSESLAGERLIF. The DNA for the CDR3 is TGCGCCAGCAGTGAGTCCTTAGCGGGAGAACGGTTAATCTTC.

The genes are TRBV7-9 and TRBJ1-1; no definite D call. The CDR3 contains 15 residues. Trimming cost V 5 bases and J 1 base, with 14 bases left between them. Germline loops: CDR1 SEHNR, CDR2 FQNEAQ (reference sequence). CDR3 DNA: TGTGCCAGCAGCGAGGGCAACTTACCGAACACTGAAGCTTTCTTT. This encodes CASSEGNLPNTEAFF.

This clone was seen just once. This sequence joins TRBV5-1 and TRBJ2-1; D gene unclear. CDR3 length: 14 residues. V was pared by 4 bases and J by 8 bases, with 16 bases between. The germline CDR1 and CDR2 sequences are SGHRS and YFSETQ. In DNA form, the CDR3 reads TGCGCCAGCAGCCCCTTTGTTCGCAGCTATGAGCAGTTCTTC. This gives the protein CASSPFVRSYEQFF.

V is TRBV5-8 and J is TRBJ2-7; D remains unclear. The V end lost 0 bases, the J end lost 0 bases, and 16 bases lay between the germline ends. CDR3 length: 17 residues. In germline, CDR1 is SGHTS, CDR2 YDEGEE. The DNA for the CDR3 is TGTGCCAGCAGCTTGGCCGGTCACCTCCTGAGCTCCTACGAGCAGTACTTC. Protein product: CASSLAGHLLSSYEQYF.

The CDR3: CAISEEVPGTYEQYF. The CDR3 bases are TGTGCCATCAGTGAGGAAGTTCCGGGGACCTACGAGCAGTACTTC. The chain uses TRBV10-3 and TRBJ2-7; weak D call: TRBD2 (5 bases). Germline CDR1 is ENHRY and CDR2 is SYGVKD. Trimming took off 2 bases at V and 2 bases at J, with 13 bases between the two ends. This CDR3 comprises 15 residues.

V is TRBV2 and J is TRBJ2-5, with 14 nucleotides matching TRBD2. V dropped 5 bases and J dropped 4; count of bases not matched to a gene: 9. CDR3 length equals 17 residues. CDR1 and CDR2 (germline): SNHLY, FYNNEI. CDR3 region: CASSSSRLAGGRETQYF. DNA for the CDR3: TGTGCCAGCAGTTCCTCTCGACTAGCGGGAGGGAGAGAGACCCAGTACTTC.

This clone rates as medium-sized (0.01 to 0.1%). This chain connects TRBV7-9 to TRBJ2-1; 9 nucleotides align to TRBD1. There are 14 residues in the CDR3. With 6 bases clipped from V and 8 bases from J, the junction kept 8 bases outside the gene matches. Per the germline V gene, CDR1 is SEHNR and CDR2 is FQNEAQ (reference sequence). Written as DNA, the CDR3 is TGTGCCAGCAGTCCCGGGACAGGGTTCCATGAGCAGTTCTTC. Translating it yields CASSPGTGFHEQFF.

The chain joins TRBV9 to TRBJ2-2; D remains ambiguous. Trimming took 3 bases from V and 9 from J, leaving 15 bases between them. The CDR3 has 14 amino acids. Germline loops: CDR1 SGDLS, CDR2 YYNGEE. The CDR3 sequence is CASSEGYRSRELFF. Here the CDR3 DNA reads TGTGCCAGCAGCGAGGGCTATAGGAGCAGGGAGCTGTTTTTT.

The chain is built from TRBV7-8 and TRBJ2-1, with D possibly being TRBD1 (5 bases). There are 15 residues in the CDR3. Germline values: CDR1 SGHVS, CDR2 FQNEAQ. V was pared by 1 base and J by 3 bases, with 10 bases between. The CDR3 nucleotides read TGTGCCAGCAGCTTAGTAAGGGGAATCTACAATGAGCAGTTCTTC. It encodes CASSLVRGIYNEQFF. Based on the CDR3 plus reference TRBV7-8 and TRBJ2-1, the full variable domain is GAGVSQSPRYKVAKRGQDVALRCDPISGHVSLFWYQQALGQGPEFLTYFQNEAQLDKSGLPSDRFFAERPEGSVSTLKIQRTQQEDSAVYLCASSLVRGIYNEQFFGPGTRLTVL.

In DNA form, the CDR3 reads TGTGCCAACCCACCAGGCCAAGAGACCCAGTACTTC. It codes for CANPPGQETQYF. The rearrangement joins TRBV28 to TRBJ2-5; no clear D gene. V lost 10 bases, J lost 1 base, and 10 bases lay in between. The CDR3 consists of 12 residues. Germline CDR1 MDHEN, CDR2 SYDVKM.

This chain links TRBV9 with TRBJ1-1; no reliable D call. Trimming pared 0 bases from V and 4 bases from J, leaving 10 bases between. The CDR3 runs 14 residues. Germline V lookup: CDR1 SGDLS, CDR2 YYNGEE. The CDR3 is CASSVVAGSTEAFF. The CDR3 coding sequence is TGTGCCAGCAGCGTAGTCGCAGGAAGCACTGAAGCTTTCTTT.

In its sample, this clone was seen once. This rearrangement joins TRBV29-1 to TRBJ2-2, with 8 bases that match TRBD1. V lost 3 bases, J lost 3 bases, and 6 bases stayed unmatched. Germline V lookup: CDR1 SQVTM, CDR2 ANQGSEA. This CDR3 comprises 15 residues. CDR3 loop: CSVEGRGRDTGELFF. In nucleotides, the CDR3 is TGCAGCGTTGAGGGCAGGGGGCGTGACACCGGGGAGCTGTTTTTT.

This rearrangement joins TRBV11-2 to TRBJ2-7, with D perhaps matching TRBD2 (5 bases). Germline V gene lookup returns CDR1 SGHAT and CDR2 FQNNGV. V dropped 0 bases and J dropped 0 bases, with 9 bases sitting between them. The CDR3 has 15 amino acids. This CDR3 reads CASSLDLGSSYEQYF. DNA of the CDR3: TGTGCCAGCAGCTTAGATCTGGGGAGCTCCTACGAGCAGTACTTC.

DNA of the CDR3: TGCGCCAGCAGCTTGGTTCTAACGAACACTGAAGCTTTCTTT. Encoded protein: CASSLVLTNTEAFF. The chain links TRBV5-1 to TRBJ1-1; D gene uncertain. V was shortened by 0 bases and J by 1 base, with 7 bases between the two germline ends. CDR1 and CDR2 from the germline V gene are SGHRS and YFSETQ. This CDR3 has 14 residues.

With regard to this clone: An end of the junction does not agree with germline; a read error may underlie this. The genes are TRBV6-6 and TRBJ2-7; D unclear. The CDR3 sequence is 15 residues long. CDR1 and CDR2 from the germline V gene are MNHNY and SVGAGI (reference sequence). The CDR3 bases are TGTGCCAGCACTTACTACACGGGTTCTTCCTACGAGCAGTACTTC. Encoded protein: CASTYYTGSSYEQYF.

The V and J genes are TRBV18 and TRBJ2-7; D is uncertain. There are 15 residues in the CDR3. V shed 3 bases and J shed 4 bases, with 16 bases lying between them. CDR1 is KGHSH, CDR2 LQKENI, per germline. In nucleotides, the CDR3 is TGTGCCAGCTCACCCGGTCAACTCAAGGGATACGAGCAGTACTTC. Translation gives CASSPGQLKGYEQYF.

The chain links TRBV9 to TRBJ2-5, with 8 bases aligning to TRBD2. V was clipped by 0 bases and J by 5 bases; unmatched bases: 6. CDR3 length: 15 residues. Germline V gene sequence: CDR1 SGDLS, CDR2 YYNGEE. CDR3 amino acids: CASSVASGGWETQYF. Written as DNA, the CDR3 is TGTGCCAGCAGCGTAGCCAGCGGGGGTTGGGAGACCCAGTACTTC.